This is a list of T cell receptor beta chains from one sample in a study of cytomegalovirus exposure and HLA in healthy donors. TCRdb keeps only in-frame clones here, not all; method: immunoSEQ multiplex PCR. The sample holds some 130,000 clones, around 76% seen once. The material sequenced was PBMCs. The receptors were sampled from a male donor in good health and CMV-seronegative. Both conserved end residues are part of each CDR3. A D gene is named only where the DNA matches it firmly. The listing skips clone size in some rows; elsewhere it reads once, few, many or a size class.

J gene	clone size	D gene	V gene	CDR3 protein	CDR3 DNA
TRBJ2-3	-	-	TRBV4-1	CASSQFRDKPTDTQYF	TGCGCCAGCAGCCAATTCCGGGACAAACCCACAGATACGCAGTATTTT
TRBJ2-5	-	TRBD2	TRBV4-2	CASSQQSSGGYQETQYF	TGTGCCAGCAGCCAACAGTCTAGCGGGGGTTATCAAGAGACCCAGTACTTC
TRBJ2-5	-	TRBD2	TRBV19	CASSIRGLAGVGTQYF	TGTGCCAGTAGTATCCGGGGACTAGCGGGAGTAGGGACCCAGTACTTC
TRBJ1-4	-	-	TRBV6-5	CASSYRDSRNEKLFF	TGTGCCAGCAGTTATAGAGACAGCCGAAACGAAAAACTGTTTTTT
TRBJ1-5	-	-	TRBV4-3	CASSQDLVYQPQHF	TGCGCCAGCAGCCAAGATCTTGTGTATCAGCCCCAGCATTTT
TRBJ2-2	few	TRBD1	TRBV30	CAWRQGTNTGELFF	TGTGCCTGGCGACAGGGGACGAACACCGGGGAGCTGTTTTTT
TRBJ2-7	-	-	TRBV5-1	CASSLVPGTLSSYEQYF	TGCGCCAGCAGCTTGGTGCCAGGGACATTGAGCTCCTACGAGCAGTACTTC
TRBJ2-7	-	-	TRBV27	CASSLTGTQYEQYF	TGTGCCAGCAGTCTAACCGGGACTCAATACGAGCAGTACTTC
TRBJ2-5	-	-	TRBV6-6	CASTGRSQETQYF	TGTGCCAGCACGGGGAGGAGCCAAGAGACCCAGTACTTC
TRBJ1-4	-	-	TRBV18	CASSTRRTDNEKLFF	TGTGCCAGCTCGACCCGGCGGACAGACAACGAAAAACTGTTTTTT
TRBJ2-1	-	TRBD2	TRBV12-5	CASGCLAGGSFYNEQFF	TGTGCTAGTGGATGTTTGGCGGGGGGCTCCTTCTACAATGAGCAGTTCTTC
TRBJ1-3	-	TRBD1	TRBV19	CASRPGTAGNTIYF	TGTGCCAGTAGGCCTGGGACAGCTGGAAACACCATATATTTT
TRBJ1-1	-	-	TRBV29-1	CSGHRAGNTEAFF	TGCAGCGGACACAGGGCAGGGAACACTGAAGCTTTCTTT
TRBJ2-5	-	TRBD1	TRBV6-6	CASTKTGAGQETQYF	TGTGCCAGCACCAAGACAGGGGCGGGGCAAGAGACCCAGTACTTC
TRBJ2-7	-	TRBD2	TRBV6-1	CASSSGGTISYEQYF	TGTGCCAGCTCGTCGGGGGGGACCATCTCCTACGAGCAGTACTTC
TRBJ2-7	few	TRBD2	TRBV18	CASSPPGSGRSREQYF	TGTGCCAGCTCACCCCCGGGGAGCGGGAGGTCCAGGGAGCAGTACTTC
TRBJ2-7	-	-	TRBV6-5	CASRPGGSYSYEQYF	TGTGCCAGCAGGCCAGGGGGGTCGTACTCCTACGAGCAGTACTTC
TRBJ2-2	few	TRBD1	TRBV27	CASSSPHRGSNTGELFF	TGTGCCAGCAGTTCCCCGCACAGGGGCTCGAACACCGGGGAGCTGTTTTTT
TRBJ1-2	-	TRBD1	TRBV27	CASSRDRGYGYTF	TGTGCCAGCAGCCGGGACAGGGGCTATGGCTACACCTTC